This T cell receptor beta chain derives from a study of T cells in Graves' hyperthyroidism and ophthalmopathy. What was amplified from RNA transcripts were TCR beta CDR3 regions. The TCR CDR3 was amplified in a first-round RT-PCR using the HTBI primer set. TCRdb called the multiplex PCR reads again in MiXCR, with one record for every CDR3 protein. The data contain some 690,000 distinct CDR3 sequences, about 18% of them singletons. PBMCs were derived from 10 ml fresh peripheral blood. This clonotype was seen many times. Its antigen is as yet unknown. The CDR3 is 16 residues long. Trimming shortened V by 2 bases and J by 3 bases, and 16 bases separated the two germline ends. Germline V lookup: CDR1 ENHRY, CDR2 SYGVKD. Points from the study as a whole: Blood also contained most expanded thyroid clonotypes above 0.001.

V usage is TRBV10-3 and J usage is TRBJ1-2; maybe TRBD1 (5 bases). The sequence derives from a man between 50 and 59 years old with Graves' hyperthyroidism. Sequenced material: blood. The CDR3 DNA is TGTGCCATCAGTGAGCCGAATATTGACAGCGACTATGGCTACACCTTC. Translating gives CAISEPNIDSDYGYTF.